The entry below gives a single T cell receptor (beta chain) sequence along with its context. Original handling: From reference gene primer amplification, estimates of nucleated cell counts were derived. The method was immunoSEQ multiplex PCR; TCRdb's version includes in-frame clones alone and lacks a portion of them. The V and J calls and clone size come from that table; D and trimming were worked out from the DNA. The table records 300,000 to 400,000 clones, 88% of them present only once. These data originate in a study of blood T cell repertoires in COVID-19. Overall study: The United States, Italy and Spain were the sources of the acute and convalescent COVID-19 samples. T cells, B-cell-depleted T cells, or PBMCs supplied cDNA or gDNA.

The CDR3 extends over 14 amino acids. V was pared by 3 bases and J by 5 bases, with 11 bases between. Per the germline V gene, CDR1 is SGHDN and CDR2 is FVKESK. This TCR derives from a woman aged 50 to 60 with active or convalescent COVID-19. What was sequenced was peripheral blood. This chain links TRBV14 with TRBJ1-5; TRBD1 might be the D (5 bases). CDR3 region: CASSQVTEHQPQHF. The CDR3, as DNA: TGTGCCAGCAGCCAGGTGACAGAGCATCAGCCCCAGCATTTT.